What follows describes a single T cell receptor (beta chain). No antigen is known for it. This CDR3 contains 15 residues. Trimming removed 0 bases at V and 8 bases at J, with 13 bases between. The germline CDR1 and CDR2 sequences are MNHNY and SVGAGI (reference sequence). This table comes from immunoSEQ multiplex PCR, and its TCRdb copy is limited to in-frame clones, with some not included. Here the sample spans 150,000 to 250,000 clones, roughly 81% being singletons. The data were obtained in a study of cytomegalovirus exposure and HLA in healthy donors. Overall study results and limits: Specificity for CMV antigens was confirmed in vitro for a few of the CMV-associated chains.

Donors came from a validation cohort of over a hundred subjects, distinct from the first 666-subject cohort. The chain carries TRBV6-6 and TRBJ1-4, with a tentative D call TRBD1 (5 bases). This receptor was identified in a woman between 25 and 40 years old in good health and CMV-seronegative. The sample comprised PBMCs. CDR3 coding DNA: TGTGCCAGCAGTTACTCGCAGGGAACTACCGAAAAACTGTTTTTT. Amino acids: CASSYSQGTTEKLFF.